These T cell receptor beta chains were read from a single sample in a study of T-cell reconstitution after alpha-beta-depleted transplantation in children. Using its own MiXCR run on the PCR reads, TCRdb lists one record per CDR3 protein. The table lists just under 350,000 distinct CDR3 sequences, roughly 15% of them singletons. Sequencing was performed on PBMCs, mostly from graft donor cells, taken 360 days after TCRalphabeta/CD19-depleted stem cell transplant. These TCRs come from a male patient between 2 and 10 years old who had a stem cell transplant for acute lymphoblastic leukemia, so the T cells may come from the graft donor. CDR3s include the opening cysteine and the closing phenylalanine or tryptophan. Each record gives: J gene, clone size, D gene, V gene, CDR3 protein, CDR3 DNA. D genes are given only for firm matches. Clone size is stated in some rows and not others, as once, few, many or a class when expanded.

j_gene: TRBJ1-1; abundance: many; d_gene: .; v_gene: TRBV15; CDR3aa: CATSRDRPMGPGAFF; CDR3nt: TGTGCCACCAGCAGAGACCGACCCATGGGGCCCGGAGCTTTCTTT
j_gene: TRBJ2-7; abundance: few; d_gene: .; v_gene: TRBV28; CDR3aa: CASSLYNREVHEQYF; CDR3nt: TGTGCCAGCAGTCTATACAACAGGGAGGTGCACGAGCAGTACTTC
j_gene: TRBJ1-2; abundance: .; d_gene: .; v_gene: TRBV20-1; CDR3aa: CSANPRPFMREYGYTF; CDR3nt: TGCAGTGCTAACCCACGACCCTTTATGAGAGAGTATGGCTACACCTTC
j_gene: TRBJ2-1; abundance: few; d_gene: .; v_gene: TRBV7-2; CDR3aa: CASSFSSGTYNEQFF; CDR3nt: TGTGCCAGCAGCTTTTCCTCCGGGACATACAATGAGCAGTTCTTC
j_gene: TRBJ2-7; abundance: few; d_gene: .; v_gene: TRBV7-6; CDR3aa: CASSLAFGESYEQYF; CDR3nt: TGTGCCAGCAGCTTAGCATTCGGGGAATCCTACGAGCAGTACTTC
j_gene: TRBJ1-5; abundance: .; d_gene: TRBD1; v_gene: TRBV7-2; CDR3aa: CASSLLGTGGYQPQHF; CDR3nt: TGTGCCAGCAGCTTATTGGGGACAGGGGGCTATCAGCCCCAGCATTTT
j_gene: TRBJ1-4; abundance: .; d_gene: TRBD1; v_gene: TRBV30; CDR3aa: CAWSRGTGDEKLFF; CDR3nt: TGTGCCTGGAGTCGCGGGACAGGGGATGAAAAACTGTTTTTT
j_gene: TRBJ2-2; abundance: few; d_gene: .; v_gene: TRBV5-5; CDR3aa: CASITGTGKSGELFF; CDR3nt: TGTGCCAGCATCACCGGGACTGGGAAGTCCGGGGAGCTGTTTTTT
j_gene: TRBJ2-7; abundance: .; d_gene: TRBD1; v_gene: TRBV20-1; CDR3aa: CSAFLTPGQGRYEQYF; CDR3nt: TGCAGTGCTTTCCTAACCCCGGGACAGGGGCGATACGAGCAGTACTTC
j_gene: TRBJ1-1; abundance: few; d_gene: TRBD1; v_gene: TRBV29-1; CDR3aa: CSVEFPGQEPNRMNTEAFF; CDR3nt: TGCAGCGTTGAATTCCCAGGACAGGAACCGAATAGAATGAACACTGAAGCTTTCTTT
j_gene: TRBJ2-2; abundance: few; d_gene: TRBD2; v_gene: TRBV4-1; CDR3aa: CASSFPGLAGIVGELFF; CDR3nt: TGCGCCAGCAGCTTCCCGGGACTAGCGGGAATTGTCGGGGAGCTGTTTTTT
j_gene: TRBJ2-7; abundance: .; d_gene: .; v_gene: TRBV7-9; CDR3aa: CASSHTGREEQYF; CDR3nt: TGTGCCAGCAGTCACACAGGGAGGGAAGAGCAGTACTTC
j_gene: TRBJ2-1; abundance: many; d_gene: TRBD1; v_gene: TRBV5-1; CDR3aa: CASSLAGRGNYNEQFF; CDR3nt: TGCGCCAGCAGCTTGGCGGGCAGGGGGAACTACAATGAGCAGTTCTTC
j_gene: TRBJ2-7; abundance: many; d_gene: .; v_gene: TRBV6-5; CDR3aa: CASSLGAEQYF; CDR3nt: TGTGCCAGCAGCCTAGGGGCCGAGCAGTACTTC
j_gene: TRBJ2-3; abundance: many; d_gene: .; v_gene: TRBV28; CDR3aa: CASSLKRPGDTQYF; CDR3nt: TGTGCCAGCAGTCTAAAAAGGCCGGGGGATACGCAGTATTTT
j_gene: TRBJ2-7; abundance: .; d_gene: .; v_gene: TRBV6-1; CDR3aa: CASSEPQQDFLSYEQYF; CDR3nt: TGTGCCAGCAGTGAACCCCAACAGGATTTTCTCTCCTACGAGCAGTACTTC
j_gene: TRBJ2-3; abundance: few; d_gene: .; v_gene: TRBV12-3/TRBV12-4; CDR3aa: CASSLGRGSDTQYF; CDR3nt: TGTGCCAGCAGTTTAGGAAGGGGTTCAGATACGCAGTATTTT
j_gene: TRBJ1-3; abundance: .; d_gene: .; v_gene: TRBV3-1; CDR3aa: CASSQDRTRGNTIYF; CDR3nt: TGTGCCAGCAGCCAAGATCGGACACGTGGAAACACCATATATTTT
j_gene: TRBJ1-3; abundance: few; d_gene: TRBD1; v_gene: TRBV2; CDR3aa: CASSRQGAILGNTIYF; CDR3nt: TGTGCCAGCAGTCGACAGGGGGCAATTTTGGGAAACACCATATATTTT
j_gene: TRBJ2-2; abundance: few; d_gene: .; v_gene: TRBV20-1; CDR3aa: CSPRTVNTGELFF; CDR3nt: TGCAGTCCGAGGACAGTTAACACCGGGGAGCTGTTTTTT
j_gene: TRBJ2-7; abundance: .; d_gene: .; v_gene: TRBV7-2; CDR3aa: CASSFGPVEQYF; CDR3nt: TGTGCCAGCAGCTTCGGCCCAGTGGAGCAGTACTTC
j_gene: TRBJ2-1; abundance: few; d_gene: .; v_gene: TRBV12-2; CDR3aa: CASRLPVKGACNEQFF; CDR3nt: TGTGCAAGTCGCTTACCGGTGAAGGGGGCGTGCAATGAGCAGTTCTTC
j_gene: TRBJ1-3; abundance: few; d_gene: .; v_gene: TRBV20-1; CDR3aa: CSASSPSSGNTIYF; CDR3nt: TGCAGTGCTAGTTCCCCTTCCTCTGGAAACACCATATATTTT
j_gene: TRBJ2-7; abundance: .; d_gene: .; v_gene: TRBV9; CDR3aa: CASSVEGDSYEQYF; CDR3nt: TGTGCCAGCAGCGTAGAGGGAGATTCCTACGAGCAGTACTTC
j_gene: TRBJ2-1; abundance: many; d_gene: .; v_gene: TRBV24-1; CDR3aa: CATSDSSSYNEQFF; CDR3nt: TGTGCCACCAGTGATTCCAGCTCCTACAATGAGCAGTTCTTC
j_gene: TRBJ1-1; abundance: .; d_gene: TRBD1; v_gene: TRBV29-1; CDR3aa: CSVRAGGYTEAFF; CDR3nt: TGCAGCGTTAGGGCAGGGGGCTACACTGAAGCTTTCTTT
j_gene: TRBJ2-1; abundance: .; d_gene: TRBD2; v_gene: TRBV4-3; CDR3aa: CASSQERWAGRERQFF; CDR3nt: TGCGCCAGCAGCCAAGAGAGATGGGCGGGGCGGGAGAGGCAGTTCTTC
j_gene: TRBJ2-3; abundance: many; d_gene: .; v_gene: TRBV6-2/TRBV6-3; CDR3aa: CASSYTPGVSDTQYF; CDR3nt: TGTGCCAGCAGTTACACTCCAGGGGTTTCAGATACGCAGTATTTT
j_gene: TRBJ1-5; abundance: many; d_gene: TRBD1; v_gene: TRBV15; CDR3aa: CATRPATGTSNQPQHF; CDR3nt: TGTGCCACCAGACCGGCGACAGGGACGAGCAATCAGCCCCAGCATTTT
j_gene: TRBJ2-1; abundance: .; d_gene: TRBD2; v_gene: TRBV28; CDR3aa: CASRAAGGPAEQFF; CDR3nt: TGTGCCAGCAGGGCCGCGGGAGGGCCAGCTGAGCAGTTCTTC
j_gene: TRBJ2-3; abundance: few; d_gene: TRBD2; v_gene: TRBV27; CDR3aa: CASSLLARRGSGTDTQYF; CDR3nt: TGTGCCAGCAGTTTACTCGCAAGGCGCGGGAGCGGGACAGATACGCAGTATTTT
j_gene: TRBJ1-1; abundance: .; d_gene: TRBD1; v_gene: TRBV6-2/TRBV6-3; CDR3aa: CASSAWTGVYTEAFF; CDR3nt: TGTGCCAGCAGTGCGTGGACAGGGGTCTACACTGAAGCTTTCTTT
j_gene: TRBJ2-5; abundance: .; d_gene: .; v_gene: TRBV2; CDR3aa: CASRTSAETQYF; CDR3nt: TGTGCCAGCAGGACTAGTGCAGAGACCCAGTACTTC
j_gene: TRBJ2-1; abundance: many; d_gene: .; v_gene: TRBV29-1; CDR3aa: CSVEDLEDQGQFF; CDR3nt: TGCAGCGTTGAAGATTTAGAGGATCAGGGGCAGTTCTTC
j_gene: TRBJ1-1; abundance: few; d_gene: .; v_gene: TRBV6-2/TRBV6-3; CDR3aa: CASRNRDTEAFF; CDR3nt: TGTGCCAGCAGGAACAGGGATACTGAAGCTTTCTTT
j_gene: TRBJ2-5; abundance: many; d_gene: .; v_gene: TRBV25-1; CDR3aa: CASSEYGQETQYF; CDR3nt: TGTGCCAGCAGTGAATATGGCCAAGAGACCCAGTACTTC
j_gene: TRBJ1-4; abundance: few; d_gene: .; v_gene: TRBV5-1; CDR3aa: CASSLDSLEKLFF; CDR3nt: TGCGCCAGCAGCTTGGACAGCCTTGAAAAACTGTTTTTT
j_gene: TRBJ2-7; abundance: many; d_gene: .; v_gene: TRBV7-2; CDR3aa: CASSLGTRSSYEQYF; CDR3nt: TGTGCCAGCAGCTTAGGAACCAGGAGCTCCTACGAGCAGTACTTC
j_gene: TRBJ2-7; abundance: .; d_gene: TRBD1; v_gene: TRBV28; CDR3aa: CASTTGQGYEQYF; CDR3nt: TGTGCCAGCACGACCGGACAGGGCTACGAGCAGTACTTC
j_gene: TRBJ2-7; abundance: .; d_gene: TRBD1; v_gene: TRBV6-2/TRBV6-3; CDR3aa: CASSAPGQGNEQYF; CDR3nt: TGTGCCAGCAGTGCTCCGGGACAGGGAAACGAGCAGTACTTC
j_gene: TRBJ2-3; abundance: .; d_gene: .; v_gene: TRBV24-1; CDR3aa: CATSDLTSTQYF; CDR3nt: TGTGCCACCAGTGATTTAACCTCAACGCAGTATTTT